The rows below give T cell receptor beta chains drawn from one sample of a study of cytomegalovirus exposure and HLA in healthy donors. Only in-frame clones appear in the TCRdb table, and some are missing; sequencing was by immunoSEQ multiplex PCR. This sample has 95,000 to 100,000 clones, with around two thirds found just once. Sequences were obtained from PBMCs. These receptors were collected from a male donor in good health and CMV-seronegative. Both conserved end residues are part of each CDR3. D genes are given only for firm matches. Part of the rows lack a size; the others show once, few, many or a class for expanded clones.

D: .
J: TRBJ2-2
V: TRBV4-2
size: .
DNA: TGTGCCAGCAGCCAAGAGGGAGTCTATTCCGGGGAGCTGTTTTTT
CDR3: CASSQEGVYSGELFF

D: .
J: TRBJ1-5
V: TRBV7-8
size: .
DNA: TGTGCCAGCAGCTTAAGTCGCACAATCTCGAATCAGCCCCAGCATTTT
CDR3: CASSLSRTISNQPQHF

D: .
J: TRBJ2-3
V: TRBV7-3
size: .
DNA: TGTGCCAGCAGCTTACGCGCGGGAAGGAGCACAGATACGCAGTATTTT
CDR3: CASSLRAGRSTDTQYF

D: TRBD1
J: TRBJ1-2
V: TRBV4-2
size: .
DNA: TGTGCCAGCAGCCAAGATCCAAATGGACAGGGAGTGTACGGCTACACCTTC
CDR3: CASSQDPNGQGVYGYTF

D: .
J: TRBJ1-5
V: TRBV2
size: .
DNA: TGTGCCTCATCGAGGGATACTTATAGCAATCAGCCCCAGCATTTT
CDR3: CASSRDTYSNQPQHF

D: TRBD1
J: TRBJ1-1
V: TRBV5-1
size: few
DNA: TGCGCCAGCAGCTTGGTTGGGACAGGGAACACTGAAGCTTTCTTT
CDR3: CASSLVGTGNTEAFF

D: .
J: TRBJ2-5
V: TRBV29-1
size: .
DNA: TGCAGCGTTGTCCAGGGCCGAGAGACCCAGTACTTC
CDR3: CSVVQGRETQYF

D: TRBD2
J: TRBJ2-2
V: TRBV9
size: .
DNA: TGTGCCAGCAGCGTACTAGCGGTTATACGGGTCACCGGGGAGCTGTTTTTT
CDR3: CASSVLAVIRVTGELFF

D: TRBD1
J: TRBJ2-7
V: TRBV5-4
size: .
DNA: TGTGCCAGCAGCTTGGAGGCCTTAGGGGGCGACGAGCAGTACTTC
CDR3: CASSLEALGGDEQYF

D: .
J: TRBJ2-3
V: TRBV19
size: .
DNA: TGTGCCAGTAGTGTGGGCAGCTACACAGATACGCAGTATTTT
CDR3: CASSVGSYTDTQYF

D: TRBD2
J: TRBJ2-3
V: TRBV9
size: once
DNA: TGTGCCAGCAGCGTACTAGCGGGTCACACAGATACGCAGTATTTT
CDR3: CASSVLAGHTDTQYF

D: TRBD1
J: TRBJ1-5
V: TRBV30
size: .
DNA: TGTGCCTGGAATTTCCCGGGACAGGTGAATCAGCCCCAGCATTTT
CDR3: CAWNFPGQVNQPQHF

D: TRBD2
J: TRBJ2-2
V: TRBV19
size: .
DNA: TGTGCCACAAGGACTAGCGGGACGAACACCGGGGAGCTGTTTTTT
CDR3: CATRTSGTNTGELFF

D: .
J: TRBJ2-5
V: TRBV7-3
size: .
DNA: TGTGCCAGCAGCCTCCCCGGGGGGCATGAGACCCAGTACTTC
CDR3: CASSLPGGHETQYF

D: TRBD2
J: TRBJ2-1
V: TRBV9
size: .
DNA: TGTGCCAGCAGCCCCGGACTAGCGGAACACAATGAGCAGTTCTTC
CDR3: CASSPGLAEHNEQFF

D: TRBD1
J: TRBJ2-7
V: TRBV30
size: .
DNA: TGTGCCTGGAGTGCCCAAAGCACAGGGGTCAATCCTAGGGAGCAGTACTTC
CDR3: CAWSAQSTGVNPREQYF

D: TRBD2
J: TRBJ2-7
V: TRBV6-6
size: .
DNA: TGTGCCAGCCGGGATAGCGGGTCCTCCTACGAGCAGTACTTC
CDR3: CASRDSGSSYEQYF

D: TRBD1
J: TRBJ2-3
V: TRBV5-1
size: few
DNA: TGCGCCAGCAGCCTCGGGACAGGGGGAGGCACAGATACGCAGTATTTT
CDR3: CASSLGTGGGTDTQYF

D: TRBD1
J: TRBJ1-4
V: TRBV6-1
size: .
DNA: TGTGCCAGCAGTGAACCCGGACAGGGGGCGGGTGAAAAACTGTTTTTT
CDR3: CASSEPGQGAGEKLFF

D: TRBD2
J: TRBJ2-3
V: TRBV5-6
size: .
DNA: TGTGCCAGCAGCTTGGGACTAGCGGGCACCACAGATACGCAGTATTTT
CDR3: CASSLGLAGTTDTQYF

D: TRBD1
J: TRBJ1-5
V: TRBV2
size: .
DNA: TGTGCCAGCAGCCTACCAACCGGACAGGCTGGGCCCCAGCATTTT
CDR3: CASSLPTGQAGPQHF

D: TRBD2
J: TRBJ2-2
V: TRBV27
size: .
DNA: TGTGCCAGCAGTTTAAGTGGGAGGGCGGTCGGGGAGCTGTTTTTT
CDR3: CASSLSGRAVGELFF

D: .
J: TRBJ1-1
V: TRBV4-1
size: .
DNA: TGCGCCAGCAGCCAAGAAGGGGGGGCCTATGAAGCTTTCTTT
CDR3: CASSQEGGAYEAFF

D: TRBD2
J: TRBJ2-5
V: TRBV28
size: few
DNA: TGTGCCAGCAGTAGGACTAGCGGGAGACTTTCTGAAGAGACCCAGTACTTC
CDR3: CASSRTSGRLSEETQYF

D: .
J: TRBJ2-7
V: TRBV10-2
size: .
DNA: TGCGCCAGCCGAACTACGGGACAATCCTACGAGCAGTACTTC
CDR3: CASRTTGQSYEQYF

D: .
J: TRBJ2-7
V: TRBV29-1
size: .
DNA: TGCAGCGTTCCGTTGGGGCTAATCTTACCCTACGAGCAGTACTTC
CDR3: CSVPLGLILPYEQYF

D: TRBD2
J: TRBJ2-5
V: TRBV4-3
size: few
DNA: TGCGCCAGCAGCCAAGATCGTCCTAGCGGTACCTACCAAGAGACCCAGTACTTC
CDR3: CASSQDRPSGTYQETQYF

D: .
J: TRBJ2-1
V: TRBV21-1
size: .
DNA: TGTGCCAGCAGCAAAGTCGGTGGGGAGGTCCCCTTGAGCTCCTACAATGAGCAGTTCTTC
CDR3: CASSKVGGEVPLSSYNEQFF

D: TRBD2
J: TRBJ2-1
V: TRBV9
size: few
DNA: TGTGCCAGCAGCGTAGATGGGGCGGGAGGACGACGGGTGGATGAGCAGTTCTTC
CDR3: CASSVDGAGGRRVDEQFF

D: TRBD2
J: TRBJ2-1
V: TRBV9
size: .
DNA: TGTGCCAGCAGCGTAGGGACTAGCGGGAGCCACAATGAGCAGTTCTTC
CDR3: CASSVGTSGSHNEQFF

D: TRBD1
J: TRBJ1-2
V: TRBV7-2
size: few
DNA: TGTGCCAGCAGCCTATCCTCGGCCGGGACAGATAATGTATATGGCTACACCTTC
CDR3: CASSLSSAGTDNVYGYTF

D: TRBD2
J: TRBJ2-7
V: TRBV27
size: .
DNA: TGTGCCATCAAACCGGGACTAGGGATGGAGCAGTACTTC
CDR3: CAIKPGLGMEQYF

D: .
J: TRBJ2-7
V: TRBV7-9
size: .
DNA: TGTGCCAGCAGCCGATCCGGAGCCCGGGGCGAGCAGTACTTC
CDR3: CASSRSGARGEQYF

D: .
J: TRBJ2-3
V: TRBV6-1
size: .
DNA: TGTGCCAGCAGTGAGAGGGAGAGGGAAACAGATACGCAGTATTTT
CDR3: CASSERERETDTQYF

D: TRBD1
J: TRBJ2-7
V: TRBV6-6
size: .
DNA: TGTGCCAGCAGTTACCCAAGACAGGGGGGATACGAGCAGTACTTC
CDR3: CASSYPRQGGYEQYF

D: TRBD1
J: TRBJ1-1
V: TRBV14
size: .
DNA: TGTGCCAGCATCTTACAGGGGGGGAGCACTGAAGCTTTCTTT
CDR3: CASILQGGSTEAFF

D: .
J: TRBJ2-7
V: TRBV23-1
size: .
DNA: TGCGCCAGCAGTCAATCGATCCCAGCGCCCCGCGAGCAGTACTTC
CDR3: CASSQSIPAPREQYF

D: TRBD1
J: TRBJ1-1
V: TRBV20-1
size: .
DNA: TGCAGTGCTAAACGGACAGGGGAGGCTTTCTTT
CDR3: CSAKRTGEAFF

D: TRBD1
J: TRBJ2-1
V: TRBV5-1
size: few
DNA: TGCGCCAGCAGCCCCCGAGCGCTTTTAGGACAGGGGTCTGAGCAGTTCTTC
CDR3: CASSPRALLGQGSEQFF

D: TRBD1
J: TRBJ2-6
V: TRBV28
size: .
DNA: TGTGCCAGCAGTGTCCCGGGACAGGGGTTTGGGGCCAACGTCCTGACTTTC
CDR3: CASSVPGQGFGANVLTF

D: .
J: TRBJ1-3
V: TRBV7-9
size: .
DNA: TGTGCCAGCAGCTTAGGGTCCGGGACTGGAAACACCATATATTTT
CDR3: CASSLGSGTGNTIYF

D: .
J: TRBJ1-5
V: TRBV7-2
size: .
DNA: TGTGCCAGCAGCTTAACAGGGCTCAATCAGCCCCAGCATTTT
CDR3: CASSLTGLNQPQHF

D: .
J: TRBJ2-2
V: TRBV13
size: .
DNA: TGTGCCAGCAGCTTAACGGGAGTGCATTCTTGGGGCACCGGGGAGCTGTTTTTT
CDR3: CASSLTGVHSWGTGELFF

D: .
J: TRBJ2-5
V: TRBV6-1
size: .
DNA: TGTGCCAGCAGTGAAGAACTAGCACAAGAGACCCAGTACTTC
CDR3: CASSEELAQETQYF

D: TRBD1
J: TRBJ2-2
V: TRBV29-1
size: once
DNA: TGCAGCGTTCGGGACAGAATGAACACCGGGGAGCTGTTTTTT
CDR3: CSVRDRMNTGELFF

D: TRBD1
J: TRBJ2-7
V: TRBV2
size: few
DNA: TGTGCCAGCAGTGAAGGGACAGGGACCATTTACGAGCAGTACTTC
CDR3: CASSEGTGTIYEQYF

D: TRBD2
J: TRBJ2-3
V: TRBV6-1
size: .
DNA: TGTGCCAGCAGTGAACTAGCGGGAGCCACAGATACGCAGTATTTT
CDR3: CASSELAGATDTQYF

D: TRBD2
J: TRBJ2-3
V: TRBV7-9
size: .
DNA: TGTGCCAGCAGCTTAGCGTTGCTAGCGGGAGCCTCGGGGACAGATACGCAGTATTTT
CDR3: CASSLALLAGASGTDTQYF

D: .
J: TRBJ1-3
V: TRBV5-1
size: .
DNA: TGCGCCAGCAGCTTAACCCAACAGGGCACCACCGGAAACACCATATATTTT
CDR3: CASSLTQQGTTGNTIYF

D: TRBD1
J: TRBJ1-1
V: TRBV11-2
size: .
DNA: TGTGCCAGCAGGGGGACAGGCATGAACACTGAAGCTTTCTTT
CDR3: CASRGTGMNTEAFF

D: TRBD2
J: TRBJ2-1
V: TRBV9
size: .
DNA: TGTGCCAGCAGCGCTCTAGCGGACGGGGCCAATGAGCAGTTCTTC
CDR3: CASSALADGANEQFF

D: .
J: TRBJ1-1
V: TRBV7-2
size: .
DNA: TGTGCCAGCAGCTTACATAGGGGTTCCACTGAAGCTTTCTTT
CDR3: CASSLHRGSTEAFF

D: TRBD2
J: TRBJ2-1
V: TRBV7-6
size: .
DNA: TGTGCCAGCAGCTTGGGGGGGAGTACCTACAATGAGCAGTTCTTC
CDR3: CASSLGGSTYNEQFF